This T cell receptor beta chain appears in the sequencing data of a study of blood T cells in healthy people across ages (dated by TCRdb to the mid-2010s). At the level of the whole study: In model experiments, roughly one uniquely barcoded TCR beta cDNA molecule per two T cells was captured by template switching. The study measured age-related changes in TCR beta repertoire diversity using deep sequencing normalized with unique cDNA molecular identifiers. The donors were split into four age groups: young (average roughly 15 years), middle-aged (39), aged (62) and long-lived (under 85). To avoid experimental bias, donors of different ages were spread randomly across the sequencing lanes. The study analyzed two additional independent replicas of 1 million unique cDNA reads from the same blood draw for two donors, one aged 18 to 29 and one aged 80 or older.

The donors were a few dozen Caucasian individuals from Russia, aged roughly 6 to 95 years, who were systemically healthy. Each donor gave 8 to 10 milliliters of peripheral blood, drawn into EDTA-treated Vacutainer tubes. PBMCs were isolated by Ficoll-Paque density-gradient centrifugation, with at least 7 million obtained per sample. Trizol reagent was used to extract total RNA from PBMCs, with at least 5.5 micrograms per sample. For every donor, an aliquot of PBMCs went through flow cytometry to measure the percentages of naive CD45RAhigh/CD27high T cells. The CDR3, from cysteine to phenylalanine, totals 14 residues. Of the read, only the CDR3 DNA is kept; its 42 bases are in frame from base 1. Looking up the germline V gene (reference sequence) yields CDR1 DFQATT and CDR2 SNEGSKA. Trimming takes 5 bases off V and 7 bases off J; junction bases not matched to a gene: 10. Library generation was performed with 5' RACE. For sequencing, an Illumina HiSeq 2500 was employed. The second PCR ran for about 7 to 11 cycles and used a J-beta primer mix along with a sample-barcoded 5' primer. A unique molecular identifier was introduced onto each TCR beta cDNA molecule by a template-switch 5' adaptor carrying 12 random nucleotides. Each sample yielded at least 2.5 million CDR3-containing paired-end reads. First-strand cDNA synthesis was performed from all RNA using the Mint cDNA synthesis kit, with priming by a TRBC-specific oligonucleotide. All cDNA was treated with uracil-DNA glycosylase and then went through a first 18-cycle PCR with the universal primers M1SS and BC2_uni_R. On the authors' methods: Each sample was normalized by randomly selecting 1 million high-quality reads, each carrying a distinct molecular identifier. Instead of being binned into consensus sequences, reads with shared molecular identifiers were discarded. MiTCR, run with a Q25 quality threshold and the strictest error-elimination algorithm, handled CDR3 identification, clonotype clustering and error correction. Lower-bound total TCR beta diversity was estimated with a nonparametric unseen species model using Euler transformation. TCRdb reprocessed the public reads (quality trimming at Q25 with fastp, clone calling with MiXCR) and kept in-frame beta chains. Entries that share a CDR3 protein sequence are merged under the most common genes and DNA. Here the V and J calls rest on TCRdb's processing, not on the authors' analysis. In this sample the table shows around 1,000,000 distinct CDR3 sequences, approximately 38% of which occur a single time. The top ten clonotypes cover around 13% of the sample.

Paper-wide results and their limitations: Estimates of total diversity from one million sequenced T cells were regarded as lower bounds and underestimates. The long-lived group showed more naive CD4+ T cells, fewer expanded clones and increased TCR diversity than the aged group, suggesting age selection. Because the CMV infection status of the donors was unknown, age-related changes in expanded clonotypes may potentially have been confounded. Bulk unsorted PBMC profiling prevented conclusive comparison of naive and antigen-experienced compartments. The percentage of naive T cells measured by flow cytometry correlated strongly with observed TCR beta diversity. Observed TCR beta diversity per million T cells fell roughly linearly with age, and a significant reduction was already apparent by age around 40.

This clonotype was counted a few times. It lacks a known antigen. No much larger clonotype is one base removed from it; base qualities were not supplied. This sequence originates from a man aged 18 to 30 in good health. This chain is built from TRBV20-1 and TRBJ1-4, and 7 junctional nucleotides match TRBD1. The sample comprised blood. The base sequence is TGCAGTGCTCTCAAGGGGGCGCGAGGTGAAAAACTGTTTTTT. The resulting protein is CSALKGARGEKLFF.